This T cell receptor (beta chain) was recovered during a study of early T cells in non-severe SARS-CoV-2 infection. Turning to this clonotype: Its antigen is unknown.

Each cDNA molecule carried a unique molecular identifier. A single record per CDR3 protein comes from TCRdb applying MiXCR to the 5' RACE reads. The sample carries over 80,000 distinct CDR3 sequences, 11% to 15% recorded once. Overall study results and limits: The matching step, a VDJdb search, favored anti-spike CD8 responses and missed private and CD4 specificities.

The CDR3 loop spans 11 amino acids. The chain recombines TRBV21-1 with TRBJ1-2; the table's D gene call, TRBD1, was not cross checked with the DNA. TRBV21-1 is marked as a pseudogene. The sequenced sample consisted of whole blood. The sequence was obtained from an adult who was a healthcare worker with PCR-confirmed SARS-CoV-2 infection or an uninfected control (not recorded which). The CDR3 DNA follows: TGTGCCAGCACCACAGGGATTGGCTACACCTTC. This codes for CASTTGIGYTF.